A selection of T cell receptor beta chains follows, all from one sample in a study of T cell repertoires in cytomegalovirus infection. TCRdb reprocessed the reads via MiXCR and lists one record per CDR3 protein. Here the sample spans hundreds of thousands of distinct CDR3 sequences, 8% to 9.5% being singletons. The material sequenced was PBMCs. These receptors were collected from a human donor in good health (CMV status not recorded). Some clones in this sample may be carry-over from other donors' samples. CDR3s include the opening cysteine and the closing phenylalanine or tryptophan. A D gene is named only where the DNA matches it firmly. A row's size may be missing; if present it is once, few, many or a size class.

TGTGCCAGCAGTTTAACGGGAACTAGCTCCTACGAGCAGTACTTC | CASSLTGTSSYEQYF | TRBJ2-7 | 15 | few | NA | TRBV28
TGTGCCAGCAACCCTACAGGGACCAAAAACATTCAGTACTTC | CASNPTGTKNIQYF | TRBJ2-4 | 14 | many | NA | TRBV12-3/TRBV12-4
TGTGCCAGCAGTATAATCCCGGGACTAGCGGTACTAGCCAAAAACATTCAGTACTTC | CASSIIPGLAVLAKNIQYF | TRBJ2-4 | 19 | few | TRBD2 | TRBV28
TGCAGTGCTAGAGGGACGGGAGGGCCCTACGAGCAGTACTTC | CSARGTGGPYEQYF | TRBJ2-7 | 14 | few | TRBD2 | TRBV20-1
TGTGCCAGCAGTTCCTGGGGGAACACTGAAGCTTTCTTT | CASSSWGNTEAFF | TRBJ1-1 | 13 | once | NA | TRBV12-3/TRBV12-4
TGTGCCAGCAGCTTAAAGGGCAGCTATCAAGAGACCCAGTACTTC | CASSLKGSYQETQYF | TRBJ2-5 | 15 | many | NA | TRBV7-3
TGTGCCACCAGCAGAGACAGGGTGGTCGGGGAGACCCAGTACTTC | CATSRDRVVGETQYF | TRBJ2-5 | 15 | once | NA | TRBV15
TGTGCCAGCAGTTTACCGGGACAGGGCTATGGCTACACCTTC | CASSLPGQGYGYTF | TRBJ1-2 | 14 | once | TRBD1 | TRBV28
TGTGCCAGCAGCTTACTAGCGGGCGAGACCCAGTACTTC | CASSLLAGETQYF | TRBJ2-5 | 13 | few | TRBD2 | TRBV7-8
TGTGCCACCGGCCGAGTAGAGGTCCGAAGAACCCAGTACTTC | CATGRVEVRRTQYF | TRBJ2-5 | 14 | NA | NA | TRBV11-2
TGTGCCAGCAGACCTGACGTAGGGGCCCAGTACTTC | CASRPDVGAQYF | TRBJ2-5 | 12 | many | NA | TRBV7-2
TGCGCCAGCAGCCAAGACCGCGTATCTAATGAAAAACTGTTTTTT | CASSQDRVSNEKLFF | TRBJ1-4 | 15 | NA | NA | TRBV4-3
TGTGCCAGCAGCTTGGGACAGAGGAACACTGAAGCTTTCTTT | CASSLGQRNTEAFF | TRBJ1-1 | 14 | many | TRBD1 | TRBV7-3
TGTGCCAGCAGACCCAACAGGGGCCTCAATCAGCCCCAGCATTTT | CASRPNRGLNQPQHF | TRBJ1-5 | 15 | NA | TRBD1 | TRBV2
TGTGCCAGCAGCCCTAGCAACGGGGCAGGCGAGCAGTACTTC | CASSPSNGAGEQYF | TRBJ2-7 | 14 | many | NA | TRBV7-9
TGTGCCAGCAGCCTACGACAGGGATTCTACAATGAGCAGTTCTTC | CASSLRQGFYNEQFF | TRBJ2-1 | 15 | few | TRBD1 | TRBV7-8
TGTGCCAGCAGCTTCGTGGGACAGGGTCACACTGAAGCTTTCTTT | CASSFVGQGHTEAFF | TRBJ1-1 | 15 | many | TRBD1 | TRBV5-6
TGTGCCAGCGGCAAGGCGCGGGAGGAGATTGAAGAGACCCAGTACTTC | CASGKAREEIEETQYF | TRBJ2-5 | 16 | NA | TRBD2 | TRBV7-6
TGTGCCAGCAGTGGTGGACGGAGCAATCAGCCCCAGCATTTT | CASSGGRSNQPQHF | TRBJ1-5 | 14 | few | NA | TRBV27
TGTGCCAGCAGTTTCGACAGGGGGACAGAGACCCAGTACTTC | CASSFDRGTETQYF | TRBJ2-5 | 14 | many | TRBD1 | TRBV12-3/TRBV12-4
TGCAGCGTTGGGACGATCCCGCACACAGATACGCAGTATTTT | CSVGTIPHTDTQYF | TRBJ2-3 | 14 | NA | NA | TRBV29-1
TGTGCCAGCAGTTTATACGGGACTAACTATGGCTACACCTTC | CASSLYGTNYGYTF | TRBJ1-2 | 14 | many | NA | TRBV28
TGTGCCAGCAGCTCGCTAAGAACGGGTGAAGCTTTCTTT | CASSSLRTGEAFF | TRBJ1-1 | 13 | many | NA | TRBV7-8
TGTGCCAGCAGCCAAGATGTGGCTGGCCTTAACTATGGCTACACCTTC | CASSQDVAGLNYGYTF | TRBJ1-2 | 16 | few | NA | TRBV3-1
TGTGCCAGCATCGGACGGATCAACACTGAAGCTTTCTTT | CASIGRINTEAFF | TRBJ1-1 | 13 | few | NA | TRBV28
TGTGCCAGCAGTCCCGGGACAGGGGGCGCCCATAATTCACCCCTCCACTTT | CASSPGTGGAHNSPLHF | TRBJ1-6 | 17 | few | TRBD1 | TRBV27
TGCAGCGTTGAAGAATGGCAGAGGGCAGATACGCAGTATTTT | CSVEEWQRADTQYF | TRBJ2-3 | 14 | few | NA | TRBV29-1
TGTGCCAGCAGTCAACAGAGCCCTAATTCACCCCTCCACTTT | CASSQQSPNSPLHF | TRBJ1-6 | 14 | few | NA | TRBV12-3/TRBV12-4
TGCAGTGCTAGAGGCCCAGGGAGGGCCCGGGAGACCCAGTACTTC | CSARGPGRARETQYF | TRBJ2-5 | 15 | NA | TRBD2 | TRBV20-1
TGTGCCAGCAGCCTCTCTTCGGGGACAGCGAACTATGGCTACACCTTC | CASSLSSGTANYGYTF | TRBJ1-2 | 16 | NA | TRBD1 | TRBV7-2